This passage covers 10 T cell receptor beta chains from one sample sequenced in a study of regulatory T cells in long-lasting Graves disease. Time point given: persistent/refractory GD, antithyroid drugs over 5 years with positive TRAb. Following extraction of RNA from PBMCs, that RNA was used to make the TCR library. Arm-PCR of CDR3 regions with iRepertoire HTBI primers generated TCR beta libraries. TCRdb used MiXCR to reprocess the multiplex PCR reads, holding one entry per CDR3 protein. The data show 700,000 or so distinct CDR3 sequences, 25% to 30% seen once. Sample: peripheral blood mononuclear cells (PBMCs), taken when the disease was refractory, from a patient treated with antithyroid drugs. These receptors all come from a female donor with Graves disease.

This clonotype was seen many times. The rearrangement joins TRBV27 to TRBJ1-6; D might be TRBD1 (5 bases). V lost 6 bases and J 9 bases, leaving 18 bases between the germline ends. The CDR3 runs 15 residues. Germline CDR1 and CDR2: MNHEY and SMNVEV (reference sequence). The CDR3 nucleotides are TGTGCCAGCAGCTCGGATGGAATCGGGGGTTCACCCCTCCACTTT. The encoded protein is CASSSDGIGGSPLHF.

This chain links TRBV28 with TRBJ2-5, with unresolved D. The CDR3 loop spans 15 amino acids. Between the trimmed V and J ends, which lost 6 bases and 5 bases, there was a span of 19 bases. From germline, CDR1 is MDHEN and CDR2 SYDVKM. DNA of the CDR3: TGTGCCAGCAGCCCTAGGCCGGGCCCCGGTGAGACCCAGTACTTC. Translated: CASSPRPGPGETQYF.

A word on this clonotype: Because the CDR3 is missing its conserved closing phenylalanine or tryptophan, this is likely a read error. The V call is TRBV2, the J call TRBJ1-1, with D perhaps TRBD1 (5 bases). The germline V and J ends were trimmed by 5 bases and 4 bases, with 11 bases remaining between them. The CDR3 consists of 13 residues. Germline loops: CDR1 SNHLY, CDR2 FYNNEI. CDR3 protein: CASSLRVGTEAFL. CDR3 nucleotides: TGTGCCAGCAGTCTCAGGGTGGGCACTGAAGCTTTCCTT.

Comments on this clonotype: A read error may be the cause here, since a much bigger clone is one base away. The chain uses TRBV2 and TRBJ1-1; D not certain. Trimming stripped 5 bases from V and 3 bases from J, with 4 bases between. The CDR3 has 11 amino acids. Germline V gives CDR1 SNHLY, CDR2 FYNNEI. The CDR3 sequence is CASSMDTEAFF. CDR3 DNA: TGTGCCAGCAGTATGGACACTGAAGCTTTCTTT.

The CDR3 spells CASSSRTTKNIQYF. The CDR3 coding sequence is TGTGCCAGCAGTAGCCGGACGACCAAAAACATTCAGTACTTC. The V call is TRBV6-2 or TRBV6-3, the J call TRBJ2-4; no clear D gene. V was trimmed by 5 bases and J by 2 bases, leaving 10 bases between them. Germline V CDR1 and CDR2: MNHEY, SVGEGT. The CDR3 consists of 14 residues.

Details on this clonotype: The missing conserved phenylalanine or tryptophan at the end of this CDR3 makes a read error likely. The chain recombines TRBV5-1 with TRBJ1-2; D unclear. V dropped 0 bases and J dropped 6 bases, with 12 bases sitting between them. From germline, CDR1 is SGHRS and CDR2 YFSETQ. The CDR3 covers 14 residues. In nucleotides, the CDR3 is TGCGCCAGCAGCTTGGGGCCAGGTCGGCATGGCTACACCCTC. Residues: CASSLGPGRHGYTL.

V usage is TRBV5-5 and J usage is TRBJ2-7; unclear D gene. CDR3 length: 15 amino acids. The V gene lost 0 bases and the J gene lost 6 bases, with 16 bases spanning the gap. Germline V lookup: CDR1 SGHKS, CDR2 YYEKEE (reference sequence). The CDR3 here is CASSLGAGITSEQYF. In DNA, the CDR3 is TGTGCCAGCAGCTTGGGGGCCGGTATAACGAGCGAGCAGTACTTC.

J is TRBJ2-7 and V is TRBV6-2 or TRBV6-3; 13 bases match TRBD2. Germline assignment: CDR1 MNHEY and CDR2 SVGEGT. J was trimmed by 4 bases and V by 7 bases; bases with no gene match: 7. The CDR3 has 15 amino acids. The CDR3 reads CASIQLAGGPYEQYF. CDR3 nucleotides: TGTGCCAGCATTCAACTAGCGGGAGGGCCGTACGAGCAGTACTTC.

The V and J genes are TRBV11-2 and TRBJ1-5; D remains unclear. The CDR3 spans 13 residues. V lost 5 bases, J lost 4 bases, and 9 bases lay in between. The germline V gene has CDR1 SGHAT and CDR2 FQNNGV. The CDR3 DNA reads TGTGCCAGCAGCGTTGTGGGAAATCAGCCCCAGCATTTT. Residues: CASSVVGNQPQHF.

This clonotype was seen only a few times. The V and J genes are TRBV12-3 or TRBV12-4 and TRBJ1-5, with D maybe TRBD1 (5 bases). This CDR3 is 13 amino acids long. The germline V and J ends were trimmed by 4 bases and 9 bases, with 13 bases remaining between them. The CDR3 loop is CASSSSRARPQHF. CDR3 nucleotides: TGTGCCAGCAGTTCTTCCAGGGCAAGGCCCCAGCATTTT.